This T cell receptor (beta chain) was sequenced for a study of blood T cell repertoires in COVID-19. The CDR3 is made up of 16 amino acids. The germline V gene encodes CDR1 SGHDT and CDR2 YYEEEE. The trim removed 4 bases at V and 4 bases at J, leaving 6 bases unmatched. Original analysis: Nucleated cell number was recorded as an estimate derived from reference gene primer amplification. Clones were sequenced by immunoSEQ multiplex PCR, and TCRdb holds only the in-frame ones, with some missing. From that table come the V and J calls and clone size; the DNA was used to work out D and trimming. Among roughly 62,000 clones listed, approximately 80% were seen once. Followed longitudinally, the Seattle patients had been enrolled during active infection.

This chain connects TRBV5-6 to TRBJ2-2, with 11 bases identical to TRBD2. The receptor was isolated from a man younger than 40 with COVID-19, enrolled during active disease. The sample was peripheral blood. CDR3 DNA: TGTGCCAGCAGCCAGATTGGGACTAGCGGCACCGGGGAGCTGTTTTTT. Residues: CASSQIGTSGTGELFF.